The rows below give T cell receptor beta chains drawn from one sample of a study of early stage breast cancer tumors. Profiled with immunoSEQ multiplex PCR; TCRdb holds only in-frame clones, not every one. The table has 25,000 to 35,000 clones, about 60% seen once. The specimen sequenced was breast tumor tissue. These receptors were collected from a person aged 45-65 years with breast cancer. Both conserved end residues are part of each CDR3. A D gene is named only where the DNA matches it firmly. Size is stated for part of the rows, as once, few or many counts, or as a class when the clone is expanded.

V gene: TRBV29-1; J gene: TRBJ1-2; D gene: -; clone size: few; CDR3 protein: CSVKGGNYGYTF; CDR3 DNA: TGCAGCGTTAAGGGGGGAAACTATGGCTACACCTTC
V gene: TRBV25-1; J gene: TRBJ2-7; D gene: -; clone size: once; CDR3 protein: CASSELDVGTYEQYF; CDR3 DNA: TGTGCCAGCAGTGAACTCGACGTAGGAACCTACGAGCAGTACTTC
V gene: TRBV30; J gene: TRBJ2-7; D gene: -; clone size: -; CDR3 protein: CAWSQDYEQYF; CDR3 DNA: TGTGCCTGGAGCCAAGACTACGAGCAGTACTTC
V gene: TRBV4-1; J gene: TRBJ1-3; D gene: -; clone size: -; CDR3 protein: CASSLLPGSGNTIYF; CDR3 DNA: TGCGCCAGCAGCCTTCTTCCAGGCTCTGGAAACACCATATATTTT
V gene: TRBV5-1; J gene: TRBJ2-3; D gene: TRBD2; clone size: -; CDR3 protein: CASTIPGGGQDTQYF; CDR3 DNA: TGCGCCAGCACCATCCCCGGGGGGGGTCAAGATACGCAGTATTTT
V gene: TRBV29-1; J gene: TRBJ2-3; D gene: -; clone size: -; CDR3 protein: CSVEGGTPSTDTQYF; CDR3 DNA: TGCAGCGTTGAAGGGGGTACACCGAGCACAGATACGCAGTATTTT
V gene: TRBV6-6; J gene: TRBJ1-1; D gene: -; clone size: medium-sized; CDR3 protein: CASSVEDTEAFF; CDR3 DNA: TGTGCCAGCAGTGTGGAGGACACTGAAGCTTTCTTT
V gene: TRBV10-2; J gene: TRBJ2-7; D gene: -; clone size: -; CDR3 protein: CASSRTGSYEQYF; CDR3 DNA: TGCGCCAGCAGCCGCACCGGATCCTACGAGCAGTACTTC
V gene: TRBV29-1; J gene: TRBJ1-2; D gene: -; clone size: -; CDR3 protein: CSVELGGKGGYTF; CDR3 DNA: TGCAGCGTTGAACTCGGAGGGAAAGGCGGCTACACCTTC
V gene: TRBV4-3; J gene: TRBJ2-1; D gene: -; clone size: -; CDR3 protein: CASSQDAVGEDEQFF; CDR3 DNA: TGCGCCAGCAGCCAAGATGCGGTAGGAGAGGATGAGCAGTTCTTC
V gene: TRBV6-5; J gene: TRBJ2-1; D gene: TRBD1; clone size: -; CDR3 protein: CASSYSGQLNNEQFF; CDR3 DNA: TGTGCCAGCAGTTACTCGGGACAGCTCAACAATGAGCAGTTCTTC
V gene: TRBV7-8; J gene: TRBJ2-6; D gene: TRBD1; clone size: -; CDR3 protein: CASRIKTGGSGANVLTF; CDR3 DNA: TGTGCCAGCAGGATTAAAACAGGGGGCTCTGGGGCCAACGTCCTGACTTTC
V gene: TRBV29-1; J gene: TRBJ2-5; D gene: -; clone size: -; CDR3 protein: CSGGEETQYF; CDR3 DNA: TGCAGCGGTGGCGAAGAGACCCAGTACTTC
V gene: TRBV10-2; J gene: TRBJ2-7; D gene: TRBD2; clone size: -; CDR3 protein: CASRGLAGGGGEQYF; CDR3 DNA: TGCGCCAGCAGAGGACTAGCGGGAGGCGGAGGCGAGCAGTACTTC